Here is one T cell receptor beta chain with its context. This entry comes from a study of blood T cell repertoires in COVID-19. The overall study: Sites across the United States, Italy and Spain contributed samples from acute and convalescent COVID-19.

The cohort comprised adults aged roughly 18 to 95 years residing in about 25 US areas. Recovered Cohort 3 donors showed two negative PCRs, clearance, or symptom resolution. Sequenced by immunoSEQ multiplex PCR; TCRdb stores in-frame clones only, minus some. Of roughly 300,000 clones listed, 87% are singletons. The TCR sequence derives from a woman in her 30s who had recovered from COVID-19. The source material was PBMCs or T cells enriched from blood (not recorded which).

The CDR3 spells CASSRTGSSYEQYF. CDR3 nucleotides: TGTGCCAGTAGTAGAACAGGGAGCTCCTACGAGCAGTACTTC. The V and J genes are TRBV19 and TRBJ2-7, with D possibly being TRBD1 (6 bases). The CDR3 totals 14 residues. Trimming cost V 4 bases and J 0 bases, with 10 bases left between them. The germline V gene has CDR1 LNHDA and CDR2 SQIVND (reference sequence).